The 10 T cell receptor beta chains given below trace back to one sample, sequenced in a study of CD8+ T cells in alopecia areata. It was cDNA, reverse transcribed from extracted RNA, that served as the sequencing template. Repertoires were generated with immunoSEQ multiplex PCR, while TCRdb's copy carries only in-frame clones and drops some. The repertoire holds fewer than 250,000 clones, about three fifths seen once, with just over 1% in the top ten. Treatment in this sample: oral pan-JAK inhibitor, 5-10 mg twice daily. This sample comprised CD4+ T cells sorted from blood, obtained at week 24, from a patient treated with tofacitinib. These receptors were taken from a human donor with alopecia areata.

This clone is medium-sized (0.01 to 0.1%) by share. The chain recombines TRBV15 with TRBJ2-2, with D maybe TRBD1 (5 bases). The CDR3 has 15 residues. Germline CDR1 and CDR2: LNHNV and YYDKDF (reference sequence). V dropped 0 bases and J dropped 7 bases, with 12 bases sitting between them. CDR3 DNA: TGTGCCACCAGCAGAGATAGGCAGGGAATCGGGGAGCTGTTTTTT. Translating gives CATSRDRQGIGELFF. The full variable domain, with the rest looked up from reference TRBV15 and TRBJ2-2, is DAMVIQNPRYQVTQFGKPVTLSCSQTLNHNVMYWYQQKSSQAPKLLFHYYDKDFNNEADTPDNFQSRRPNTSFCFLDIRSPGLGDTAMYLCATSRDRQGIGELFFGEGSRLTVL.

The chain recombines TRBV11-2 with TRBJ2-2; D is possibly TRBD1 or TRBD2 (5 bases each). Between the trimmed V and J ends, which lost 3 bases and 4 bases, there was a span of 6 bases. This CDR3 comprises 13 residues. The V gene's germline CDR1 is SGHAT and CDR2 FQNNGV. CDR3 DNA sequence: TGTGCCAGCAGCTTTGGGACCACCGGGGAGCTGTTTTTT. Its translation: CASSFGTTGELFF.

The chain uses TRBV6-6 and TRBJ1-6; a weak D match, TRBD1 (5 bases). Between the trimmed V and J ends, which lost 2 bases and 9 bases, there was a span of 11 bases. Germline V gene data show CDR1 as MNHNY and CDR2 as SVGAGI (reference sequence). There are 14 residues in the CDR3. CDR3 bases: TGTGCCAGCAGTTACGGGGGTCTATTTTCACCCCTCCACTTT. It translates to CASSYGGLFSPLHF.

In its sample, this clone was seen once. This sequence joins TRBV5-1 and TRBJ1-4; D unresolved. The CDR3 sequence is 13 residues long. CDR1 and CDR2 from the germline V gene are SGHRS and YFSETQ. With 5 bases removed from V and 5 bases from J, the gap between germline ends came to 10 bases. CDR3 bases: TGCGCCAGCAGTAGTGGTGGGAATGAAAAACTGTTTTTT. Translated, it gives CASSSGGNEKLFF.

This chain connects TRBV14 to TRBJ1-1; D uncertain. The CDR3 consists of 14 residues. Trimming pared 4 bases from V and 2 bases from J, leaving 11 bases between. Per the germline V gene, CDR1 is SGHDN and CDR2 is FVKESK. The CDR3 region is CASSPLGLNTEAFF. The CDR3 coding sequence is TGTGCCAGCAGCCCCCTCGGGCTTAACACTGAAGCTTTCTTT.

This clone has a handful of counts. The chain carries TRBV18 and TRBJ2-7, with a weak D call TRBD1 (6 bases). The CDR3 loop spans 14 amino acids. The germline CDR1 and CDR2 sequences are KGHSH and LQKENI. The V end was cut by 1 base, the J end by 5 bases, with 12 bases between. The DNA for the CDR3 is TGTGCCAGCTCACCACGCGCTCGGACAGACGAGCAGTACTTC. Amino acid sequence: CASSPRARTDEQYF.

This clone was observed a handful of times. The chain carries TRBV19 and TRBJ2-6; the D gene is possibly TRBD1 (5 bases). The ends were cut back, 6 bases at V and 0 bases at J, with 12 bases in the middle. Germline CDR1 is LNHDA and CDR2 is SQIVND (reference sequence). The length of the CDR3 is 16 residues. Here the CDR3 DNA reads TGTGCCAGTAGAGGGGAATATTACTCTGGGGCCAACGTCCTGACTTTC. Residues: CASRGEYYSGANVLTF.

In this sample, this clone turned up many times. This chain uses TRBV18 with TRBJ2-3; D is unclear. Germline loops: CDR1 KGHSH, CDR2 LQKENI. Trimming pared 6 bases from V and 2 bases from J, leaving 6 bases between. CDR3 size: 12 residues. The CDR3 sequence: CASSPNTDTQYF. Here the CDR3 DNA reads TGTGCCAGCTCTCCTAACACAGATACGCAGTATTTT.

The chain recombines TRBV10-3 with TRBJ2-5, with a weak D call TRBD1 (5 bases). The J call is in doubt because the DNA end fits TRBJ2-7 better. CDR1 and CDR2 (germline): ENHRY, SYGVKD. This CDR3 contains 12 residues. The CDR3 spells CAISTGNYEQYF. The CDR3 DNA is TGTGCCATCAGTACAGGCAACTACGAGCAGTACTTC.

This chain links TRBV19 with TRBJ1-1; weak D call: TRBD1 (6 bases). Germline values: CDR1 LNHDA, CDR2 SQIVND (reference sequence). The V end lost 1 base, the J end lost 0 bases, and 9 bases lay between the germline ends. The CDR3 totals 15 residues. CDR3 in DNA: TGTGCCAGTAGTATAGGCGGACAGATGAACACTGAAGCTTTCTTT. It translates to CASSIGGQMNTEAFF.